This T cell receptor (beta chain) was sequenced during a study of T cell responses to AZD1222 COVID-19 vaccine. Method: immunoSEQ multiplex PCR; TCRdb's copy keeps in-frame clones and lacks some. The sample comprises some 100,000 clones, 85% to 90% of which are singletons, and 16% rests with the top ten. The CDR3 spans 15 residues. Trimming pared 5 bases from V and 1 base from J, leaving 11 bases between. The germline CDR1 and CDR2 sequences are MNHEY and SMNVEV (reference sequence). This sequence was found in an adult in good health. The chain links TRBV27 to TRBJ2-2; D is unclear. Sample: peripheral blood, taken on day 0 of AZD1222 vaccination. The CDR3 DNA follows: TGTGCCAGCAGTCCCACGACACGGAACACCGGGGAGCTGTTTTTT. It specifies CASSPTTRNTGELFF.